These 23 T cell receptor beta chains originate from one sample sequenced in a study of cytomegalovirus exposure and HLA in healthy donors. PCR was performed using 60 Vbeta and 13 Jbeta primers. Using immunoSEQ multiplex PCR, the repertoire was profiled, and TCRdb retains in-frame clones only, with some absent. The table has under 95,000 clones, 7.6% seen once. Sequencing was done on a sample of PBMCs. The receptor source for this set is a man between 45 and 60 years old in good health and CMV-seronegative.

This clone turned up a few times. The gene calls are TRBV27 and TRBJ1-1, with TRBD1 as a possible D gene (6 bases). The germline V gene encodes CDR1 MNHEY and CDR2 SMNVEV (reference sequence). This CDR3 has 13 amino acids. Trimming shortened V by 6 bases and J by 11 bases, and 19 bases separated the two germline ends. The CDR3 region has the DNA TGTGCCAGCAGCCAAAGGGGGGGGACGTGGGCTTTCTTT. Translation gives CASSQRGGTWAFF.

The V call is TRBV29-1, the J call TRBJ1-2; D call uncertain. The germline V and J ends were trimmed by 1 base and 2 bases, with 5 bases remaining between them. The CDR3 extends over 12 amino acids. Per germline, CDR1 SQVTM and CDR2 ANQGSEA. The CDR3 DNA reads TGCAGCGTTGAAGGCAGGAACTATGGCTACACCTTC. This sequence encodes CSVEGRNYGYTF.

CDR3 region: CASSRRTGSEGSTEAFF. The DNA of the CDR3 is TGTGCCAGCAGCCGGAGGACAGGATCCGAGGGGTCCACTGAAGCTTTCTTT. The chain employs TRBV7-6 and TRBJ1-1; the match to TRBD1 covers 7 bases. CDR1 SGHVS and CDR2 FNYEAQ come from the germline V gene. Germline trimming cut 5 bases from V and 4 bases from J; bases unmatched to any gene: 16. This CDR3 contains 17 residues. Full variable domain (remainder filled in from reference TRBV7-6 and TRBJ1-1): GAGVSQSPRYKVTKRGQDVALRCDPISGHVSLYWYRQALGQGPEFLTYFNYEAQQDKSGLPNDRFSAERPEGSISTLTIQRTEQRDSAMYRCASSRRTGSEGSTEAFFGQGTRLTVV.

This chain links TRBV5-1 with TRBJ1-5; 9 bases line up with TRBD1. The CDR3 sequence is 16 residues long. The germline CDR1 and CDR2 sequences are SGHRS and YFSETQ. V was clipped by 5 bases and J by 0 bases; unmatched bases: 6. The CDR3 bases are TGCGCCAGCAGTCCTGGGACAGGGATTAGCAATCAGCCCCAGCATTTT. Translated: CASSPGTGISNQPQHF.

The chain uses TRBV27 and TRBJ2-3, with 10 positions matching TRBD2. The length of the CDR3 is 15 residues. Germline V CDR1 and CDR2: MNHEY, SMNVEV (reference sequence). J gave up 6 bases and V 10 bases, and 13 bases lay outside the gene matches. This chain's CDR3 is CATSPRSGGTDTQYF. The CDR3 region has the DNA TGTGCCACATCCCCACGTAGCGGGGGGACGGATACGCAGTATTTT.

The gene calls are TRBV19 and TRBJ2-7; 11 positions match TRBD2. There are 15 residues in the CDR3. The germline gives CDR1 LNHDA, CDR2 SQIVND (reference sequence). The V and J ends lost 3 bases and 5 bases, in that order; junction bases with no gene match: 6. The CDR3 is CASSIGTSGSDEQYF. The CDR3, as DNA: TGTGCCAGTAGTATCGGAACTAGCGGGAGTGACGAGCAGTACTTC. The full variable domain, rest sourced from reference TRBV19 and TRBJ2-7, is DGGITQSPKYLFRKEGQNVTLSCEQNLNHDAMYWYRQDPGQGLRLIYYSQIVNDFQKGDIAEGYSVSREKKESFPLTVTSAQKNPTAFYLCASSIGTSGSDEQYFGPGTRLTVT.

V and J are TRBV7-8 and TRBJ2-1; 7 nucleotides match TRBD2. Germline CDR1 and CDR2: SGHVS and FQNEAQ. The CDR3 has 15 residues. Germline trimming cut 6 bases from V and 0 bases from J; bases unmatched to any gene: 5. The CDR3 sequence: CASRSSGTSYNEQFF. The CDR3 nucleotides are TGTGCCAGCAGATCTAGCGGCACCTCCTACAATGAGCAGTTCTTC.

This clone was recorded a few times. This chain uses TRBV28 with TRBJ1-5; no clear D gene. Trimming shortened V by 9 bases and J by 5 bases, and 11 bases separated the two germline ends. Germline V gene sequence: CDR1 MDHEN, CDR2 SYDVKM. The CDR3 runs to 12 residues. CDR3: CASLDGDQPQHF. For the CDR3, the DNA is TGTGCCAGTTTGGACGGGGATCAGCCCCAGCATTTT.

A word on this clone: In this CDR3 the conserved last residue, phenylalanine or tryptophan, is missing, so a read error is likely. It is unclear where the CDR3 begins or ends on the DNA, so no DNA is shown, and the CDR3 is as TCRdb lists it. The CDR3 loop is CARSLSGRG. J is TRBJ1-2 and V is TRBV5-3; the D call of TRBD1 is as the table states it, not checked on the DNA. TRBV5-3 qualifies as an ORF whose function is uncertain. Including both end residues, the CDR3 is 9 amino acids long.

In this sample, this clone turned up a few times. The chain links TRBV5-8 to TRBJ1-6; D is possibly TRBD1 (5 bases). The CDR3 is 16 amino acids. V lost 4 bases and J lost 0, with 11 bases in between. Germline V gene sequence: CDR1 SGHTS, CDR2 YDEGEE. Here the CDR3 DNA reads TGTGCCAGCAGCACGGGGGTCGGCTCCTATAATTCACCCCTCCACTTT. The encoded protein is CASSTGVGSYNSPLHF.

V gene TRBV5-1 combines with J gene TRBJ1-2; 10 bases line up with TRBD1. The germline gives CDR1 SGHRS, CDR2 YFSETQ. This CDR3 has 19 amino acids. Germline trimming cut 4 bases from V and 8 bases from J; bases unmatched to any gene: 23. CDR3 protein: CASSPGDRGRFSSTRGYTF. CDR3 coding DNA: TGCGCCAGCAGCCCAGGTGACAGGGGGCGATTTTCTTCAACGCGGGGCTACACCTTC.

The CDR3 DNA reads as TGTGCCAGCAGTTTCCGGACCGGGGAGCTGTTTTTT. Amino acids: CASSFRTGELFF. The V gene is TRBV27, the J gene TRBJ2-2, with unresolved D. The CDR3 is 12 amino acids. Deletions cut 3 bases from V and 5 bases from J, with 4 bases between. Per the germline V gene, CDR1 is MNHEY and CDR2 is SMNVEV (reference sequence).

V and J are TRBV6-1 and TRBJ1-5; 9 nucleotides line up with TRBD1. The ends lost 8 bases at V and 4 bases at J; junction bases unmatched: 3. The germline gives CDR1 MNHNS, CDR2 SASEGT. This CDR3 comprises 13 residues. This CDR3 reads CASRTGDNQPQHF. CDR3 DNA sequence: TGTGCCAGCCGGACAGGGGATAATCAGCCCCAGCATTTT.

This rearrangement joins TRBV19 to TRBJ1-1, with D tentatively TRBD1 (5 bases). This CDR3 is 11 amino acids long. Germline CDR1 and CDR2: LNHDA and SQIVND (reference sequence). V shed 3 bases and J shed 7 bases, with 6 bases lying between them. In nucleotides, the CDR3 is TGTGCCAGTAGTATGGGGGGTGAAGCTTTCTTT. Translated: CASSMGGEAFF.

This rearrangement joins TRBV6-1 to TRBJ1-6; TRBD1 agrees at 9 bases. Germline CDR1 MNHNS, CDR2 SASEGT. The trim removed 10 bases at V and 3 bases at J, leaving 7 bases unmatched. There are 15 residues in the CDR3. The CDR3 coding sequence is TGTGCCACAGACAGGGGGGTAGTCTATAATTCACCCCTCCACTTT. This codes for CATDRGVVYNSPLHF.

This clone has a handful of counts. The genes are TRBV30 and TRBJ1-1; possibly TRBD1 for D (5 bases). CDR3 length: 14 amino acids. The V and J ends lost 0 bases and 1 base respectively, with 9 bases between them. Germline V gene data show CDR1 as GTSNPN and CDR2 as SVGIG (reference sequence). The CDR3 reads CAWSVWGGNTEAFF. The CDR3 region has the DNA TGTGCCTGGAGTGTATGGGGGGGGAACACTGAAGCTTTCTTT.

The chain uses TRBV7-3 and TRBJ1-1; perhaps TRBD1 as D (5 bases). This CDR3 contains 14 residues. V was shortened by 5 bases and J by 1 base, with 11 bases between the two germline ends. Germline assignment: CDR1 SGHTA and CDR2 FQGTGA. The CDR3 protein is CASSPSGGNTEAFF. CDR3 in DNA: TGTGCCAGCAGCCCCTCGGGGGGGAACACTGAAGCTTTCTTT.

The rearrangement joins TRBV4-1 to TRBJ2-1; D not certain. Germline V gene sequence: CDR1 MGHRA, CDR2 YSYEKL. The CDR3 consists of 13 residues. With 2 bases removed from V and 6 bases from J, the gap between germline ends came to 8 bases. The DNA of the CDR3 is TGCGCCAGCAGCCAACACGACTCCAATGAGCAGTTCTTC. The encoded protein is CASSQHDSNEQFF.

The genes are TRBV28 and TRBJ2-3; 8 bases line up with TRBD1. Trimming cost V 7 bases and J 4 bases; bases outside gene matches: 4. The CDR3 is 13 residues long. From germline, CDR1 is MDHEN and CDR2 SYDVKM. DNA of the CDR3: TGTGCCAGCACCTTACAGGGGGCAGATACGCAGTATTTT. Translating it yields CASTLQGADTQYF.

The chain is built from TRBV6-6 and TRBJ1-6; 9 positions agree with TRBD1. Germline CDR1 is MNHNY and CDR2 is SVGAGI (reference sequence). This CDR3 has 15 residues. The V segment lost 6 bases and the J segment 7 bases; nucleotides outside the gene matches: 7. The CDR3 DNA sequence: TGTGCCAGCAGGAGGACAGGGGAAGTGAATTCACCCCTCCACTTT. It is translated as CASRRTGEVNSPLHF.

This clone showed up just a few times. J is TRBJ2-7 and V is TRBV5-1, with 11 bases fitting TRBD2. CDR1 SGHRS and CDR2 YFSETQ come from the germline V gene. The ends lost 2 bases at V and 4 bases at J; junction bases unmatched: 2. The CDR3 is 14 residues long. CDR3 bases: TGCGCCAGCAGCTTACTAGCGGGAGATTACGAGCAGTACTTC. It codes for CASSLLAGDYEQYF.

This clone has a handful of counts. The rearrangement joins TRBV9 to TRBJ2-2; TRBD1 matches 7 bases. Germline CDR1 is SGDLS and CDR2 is YYNGEE. The ends lost 3 bases at V and 2 bases at J; junction bases unmatched: 7. The CDR3 is made up of 16 amino acids. The CDR3 is CASSEGAGFNTGELFF. Written as DNA, the CDR3 is TGTGCCAGCAGCGAGGGGGCAGGGTTTAACACCGGGGAGCTGTTTTTT. Filled out from reference TRBV9 and TRBJ2-2, the complete variable domain reads DSGVTQTPKHLITATGQRVTLRCSPRSGDLSVYWYQQSLDQGLQFLIQYYNGEERAKGNILERFSAQQFPDLHSELNLSSLELGDSALYFCASSEGAGFNTGELFFGEGSRLTVL.

V is TRBV6-1 and J is TRBJ1-5, with D hard to call. Germline V gene sequence: CDR1 MNHNS, CDR2 SASEGT. The CDR3 sequence is 19 residues long. Between the trimmed V and J ends, which lost 1 base and 11 bases, there was a span of 30 bases. The CDR3 region is CASSEVYWRGRLLDPTQHF. The CDR3 nucleotides are TGTGCCAGCAGTGAAGTCTATTGGAGAGGGAGGCTCCTGGACCCGACCCAGCATTTT.